The clone carrying this T cell receptor (beta chain) is a singleton in its sample. Its specificity is not known. This record belongs to a study of cytomegalovirus exposure and HLA in healthy donors. Study-wide points: Donors belonging to an Asian-associated ancestry cluster reportedly showed fewer N-insertions in productive TCRs than the approximately 670-donor mean, according to what a later analysis found.

Germline-derived CDR1 and CDR2 are MNHNS and SASEGT. There are 15 residues in the CDR3. With 1 base removed from V and 7 bases from J, the gap between germline ends came to 13 bases. The study ran its PCR with 60 Vbeta and 13 Jbeta primers. Only in-frame clones appear in the TCRdb table, and some are missing; sequencing was by immunoSEQ multiplex PCR. The sample has approximately 100,000 clones, around 74% seen once; the top ten hold under 2%. Sequenced input: PBMCs. The chain couples TRBV6-1 to TRBJ1-4; D is possibly TRBD1 (6 bases). The sequence was collected from a male donor in good health and CMV-seronegative. The CDR3 spells CASSEGLGAPEKLFF. For the CDR3, the DNA is TGTGCCAGCAGTGAAGGTCTGGGGGCGCCTGAAAAACTGTTTTTT.